The 13 T cell receptor beta chains below come from one sample, sequenced in a study of T cells in Graves' hyperthyroidism and ophthalmopathy. The TCR beta CDR3 regions underwent amplification using RNA transcripts as the source. Carried out on the TCR CDR3, a first-round RT-PCR used the HTBI primer set. In TCRdb, the multiplex PCR reads were re-called with MiXCR into one record per CDR3 protein. The repertoire holds about 520,000 distinct CDR3 sequences, with roughly 20% as singletons. The sequencing input was blood. These receptor sequences come from a man aged 18-30 years with Graves' hyperthyroidism.

V usage is TRBV20-1 and J usage is TRBJ1-3; a weak D match, TRBD1 (6 bases). Trimming removed 2 bases from V and 0 bases from J, with 8 bases in between. Germline lookup yields CDR1 DFQATT and CDR2 SNEGSKA (reference sequence). The CDR3 extends over 14 amino acids. The DNA for the CDR3 is TGCAGTGCTAGAACAGGGAACTCTGGAAACACCATATATTTT. This encodes CSARTGNSGNTIYF.

This clonotype came up many times. The J gene is TRBJ1-5, the V gene TRBV24-1; D remains ambiguous. V was cut by 4 bases and J by 0 bases, with 12 bases left in between. Germline CDR1 reads KGHDR; CDR2 reads SFDVKD. This CDR3 region has 16 residues. The CDR3 DNA is TGTGCCACCAGTGACCGGGCTGGAGATAGCAATCAGCCCCAGCATTTT. Translating gives CATSDRAGDSNQPQHF.

The rearrangement uses TRBV20-1 and TRBJ2-6; possible D gene TRBD2, 7 bases. The germline V gene encodes CDR1 DFQATT and CDR2 SNEGSKA (reference sequence). The CDR3 spans 14 residues. V shed 5 bases and J shed 4 bases, with 12 bases lying between them. CDR3 amino acids: CSAWGGTGANVLTF. The CDR3 DNA is TGCAGTGCTTGGGGGGGGACAGGGGCCAACGTCCTGACTTTC.

This sequence joins TRBV25-1 and TRBJ2-3, with 9 bases matching TRBD1. The V gene's germline CDR1 is MGHDK and CDR2 SYGVNS. The ends lost 8 bases at V and 3 bases at J; junction bases unmatched: 12. The CDR3 runs 16 residues. CDR3 DNA sequence: TGTGCCAGCCCTAATACCAGGGACAGGGTAACAGATACGCAGTATTTT. This translates into CASPNTRDRVTDTQYF.

V is TRBV27 and J is TRBJ2-1, with D possibly matching TRBD1 (5 bases). There are 14 residues in the CDR3. V was pared by 5 bases and J by 4 bases, with 12 bases between. Germline lookup yields CDR1 MNHEY and CDR2 SMNVEV (reference sequence). The CDR3 sequence is CASSIHRQYNEQFF. Written as DNA, the CDR3 is TGTGCCAGCAGTATCCATCGACAGTACAATGAGCAGTTCTTC.

The genes are TRBV6-1 and TRBJ1-1; tentative D call: TRBD1 (6 bases). Germline CDR1 and CDR2: MNHNS and SASEGT. This CDR3 is 17 amino acids long. Between the trimmed V and J ends, which lost 2 bases and 4 bases, there was a span of 20 bases. Written as DNA, the CDR3 is TGTGCCAGCAGTGAAAGGTCAGGACAGCCACAGAGCACTGAAGCTTTCTTT. The encoded protein is CASSERSGQPQSTEAFF.

This clonotype was seen many times. The V and J genes are TRBV10-3 and TRBJ1-2; D gene ambiguous. Germline values: CDR1 ENHRY, CDR2 SYGVKD. The CDR3 runs to 14 residues. V gave up 4 bases and J gave up 8 bases, with 17 bases separating them. CDR3 DNA: TGTGCCATCAGTGCCGACTCGGGATTCCGCGGCTACACCTTC. This codes for CAISADSGFRGYTF.

In its sample, this clonotype was seen many times. V gene TRBV12-5 combines with J gene TRBJ2-7; D remains ambiguous. The CDR3 spans 14 residues. Germline V lookup: CDR1 LGHNT, CDR2 FRNRAP. V was trimmed by 2 bases and J by 2 bases, leaving 10 bases between them. CDR3 coding DNA: TGTGCTAGTGGTTTGTATGGGGTACCCTACGAGCAGTACTTC. It translates to CASGLYGVPYEQYF. Full variable domain (missing parts from reference TRBV12-5 and TRBJ2-7): DARVTQTPRHKVTEMGQEVTMRCQPILGHNTVFWYRQTMMQGLELLAYFRNRAPLDDSGMPKDRFSAEMPDATLATLKIQPSEPRDSAVYFCASGLYGVPYEQYFGPGTRLTVT.

This clonotype was observed at least ten times. The rearrangement links TRBV7-8 to TRBJ2-7; D is possibly TRBD1 (5 bases). Germline-derived CDR1 and CDR2 are SGHVS and FQNEAQ. The CDR3 is 13 residues long. V was trimmed by 5 bases and J by 3 bases, leaving 11 bases between them. CDR3 residues: CASSRVGLYEQYF. The DNA for the CDR3 is TGTGCCAGCAGCAGGGTGGGGCTCTACGAGCAGTACTTC.

This clonotype was detected ten times or more. The chain combines TRBV28 with TRBJ1-5; D perhaps matches TRBD1 (5 bases). This CDR3 comprises 15 residues. V dropped 6 bases and J dropped 11 bases, with 23 bases sitting between them. Germline assignment: CDR1 MDHEN and CDR2 SYDVKM. CDR3 residues: CASSLNLGGSWTQHF. The CDR3 DNA follows: TGTGCCAGCAGCCTCAACTTGGGGGGTAGTTGGACCCAGCATTTT.

This clonotype appeared many times. This chain links TRBV19 with TRBJ1-5; no firm D call. Germline V gene sequence: CDR1 LNHDA, CDR2 SQIVND (reference sequence). The ends were cut back, 5 bases at V and 9 bases at J, with 11 bases in the middle. The CDR3 totals 12 residues. The DNA for the CDR3 is TGTGCCAGTAGTGAGGGAGGATTGCCCCAGCATTTT. Its translation: CASSEGGLPQHF.

This clonotype has just a few counts. The chain uses TRBV7-9 and TRBJ1-1; tentative D call: TRBD1 (5 bases). V was cut by 5 bases and J by 2 bases, with 12 bases left in between. The CDR3 is 14 amino acids. Looked up from germline, CDR1 is SEHNR and CDR2 is FQNEAQ (reference sequence). CDR3 nucleotide sequence: TGTGCCAGCAGCCTCGGGGCAGATAACACTGAAGCTTTCTTT. This codes for CASSLGADNTEAFF.

The rearrangement uses TRBV19 and TRBJ1-1; the D is unclear. The CDR3 has 19 amino acids. CDR1 is LNHDA and CDR2 is SQIVND in the germline V gene (reference sequence). The ends were cut back, 2 bases at V and 7 bases at J, with 29 bases in the middle. The DNA for the CDR3 is TGTGCCAGTAGTATAACCGTTGTGGTCGAAGGGCTCCCAAAGTTTGAAGCTTTCTTT. Translated, it gives CASSITVVVEGLPKFEAFF.